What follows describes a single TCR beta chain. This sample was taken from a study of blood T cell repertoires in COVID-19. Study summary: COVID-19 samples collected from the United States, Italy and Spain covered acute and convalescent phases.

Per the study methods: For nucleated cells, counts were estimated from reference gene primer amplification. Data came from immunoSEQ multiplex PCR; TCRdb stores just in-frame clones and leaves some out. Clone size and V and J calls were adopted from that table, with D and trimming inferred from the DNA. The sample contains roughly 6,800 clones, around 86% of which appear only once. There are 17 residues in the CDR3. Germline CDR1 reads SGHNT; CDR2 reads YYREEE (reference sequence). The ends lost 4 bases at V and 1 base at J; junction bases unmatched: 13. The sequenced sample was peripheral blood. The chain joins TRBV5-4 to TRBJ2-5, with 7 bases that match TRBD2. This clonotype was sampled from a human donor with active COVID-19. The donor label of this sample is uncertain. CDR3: CASSLGLGRDSQETQYF. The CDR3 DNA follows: TGTGCCAGCAGCCTAGGACTAGGCCGAGACAGCCAAGAGACCCAGTACTTC.